This is a list of T cell receptor beta chains from one sample in a study of long-term antiretroviral therapy in people with HIV. The repertoire was sequenced with immunoSEQ multiplex PCR; TCRdb's copy has only in-frame clones and lacks some. The sample records 48,000 or so clones, about 81% being singletons. The specimen was unsorted PBMCs, collected 0.8 years after starting antiretroviral therapy. The receptor set was obtained from a woman under 30 with HIV. The CDR3 runs from the conserved cysteine through the conserved F or W. The size of a clone is reported for some rows only, either as once, few or many, or as a class for expanded clones.

clone size | V gene | CDR3 protein
- | TRBV6-5 | CASSYSNRDGVDTQYF
- | TRBV19 | CASSPSRGGGAYEQYF
once | TRBV2 | CASSEGAVGSYGYTF
- | TRBV5-1 | CASSLAYRGLGEKLFF
- | TRBV14 | CASSHEGAWRDTYEQYF
- | TRBV7-2 | CASSLAQGRWGTDTQYF
once | TRBV4-3 | CASSQDGDTSGRALYEQYF
few | TRBV28 | CASSSLAGTSGRIASYEQYF
once | TRBV7-9 | CASSLVRGGDTGELFF
- | TRBV7-9 | CASGPLSNGANVLTF
- | TRBV28 | CASSLPTTPLHF
- | TRBV19 | CALGVTGLNQPQHF
- | TRBV7-3 | CASSSSSGQAHEQYF
- | TRBV7-3 | CASSLTGSGGTEAFF
- | TRBV28 | CASSFRVTGNYGYTF
- | TRBV28 | CASSRDREAGELFF
- | TRBV28 | CASSFVGLAGGGISYEQYF